This T cell receptor (beta chain) was obtained from a study of T cell changes during pregnancy in multiple sclerosis. Profiling relied on immunoSEQ multiplex PCR, and the TCRdb table lists in-frame clones only, not all of them. The profile shows over 55,000 clones, roughly nine tenths of them singletons. The clonotype comes from a female donor with multiple sclerosis, enrolled in a pregnancy study. This specimen was peripheral blood, taken in the first trimester of pregnancy.

This CDR3 is CASIKGTVQYF. CDR3 in DNA: TGTGCCAGCATCAAGGGGACAGTCCAGTACTTC. This rearrangement joins TRBV6-5 to TRBJ2-5; 7 bases are shared with TRBD1. CDR3 size: 11 residues. J gave up 10 bases and V 7 bases, and 6 bases lay outside the gene matches. Germline V lookup: CDR1 MNHEY, CDR2 SVGAGI.